A selection of T cell receptor beta chains follows, all from one sample in a study of OX40 agonist ivuxolimab in advanced cancers. The method was immunoSEQ multiplex PCR; TCRdb's version includes in-frame clones alone and lacks a portion of them. This sample has around 86,000 clones, with about four fifths found just once. The sample was CD4+ or CD8+ T cells sorted from blood, taken in a trial of the OX40 agonist ivuxolimab. The receptors come from an adult with an advanced solid tumor such as melanoma, head and neck, liver or kidney cancer. Both conserved end residues are part of each CDR3. The D gene is left open where the match is weak.

d_call j_call v_call cdr3_aa
TRBD1 TRBJ2-2 TRBV10-3 CAISESGPGQGNTGELFF
NA TRBJ1-1 TRBV5-1 CASSSASLNTEAFF
NA TRBJ1-2 TRBV28 CASRGTAAGYTF
NA TRBJ1-2 TRBV4-3 CASSQTVFYGYTF
NA TRBJ1-2 TRBV5-8 CASSIPRGYTF
NA TRBJ2-1 TRBV7-9 CASSPNEQFF
NA TRBJ2-3 TRBV28 CASSRDSTDTQYF
NA TRBJ2-5 TRBV6-1 CASIRMGAFQETQYF
TRBD2 TRBJ2-5 TRBV6-5 CASSPRGGRQETQYF
TRBD1 TRBJ1-6 TRBV30 CAWSVARGGRNSPLHF
NA TRBJ1-2 TRBV7-2 CASSLVGGQQTFYGYTF
TRBD2 TRBJ2-5 TRBV7-2 CASQPGGDQETQYF
TRBD2 TRBJ2-3 TRBV7-6 CASSPGRAGADTQYF
NA TRBJ2-1 TRBV28 CASSLAPAEQFF
TRBD1 TRBJ1-5 TRBV19 CASSIAGTGTSRSNQPQHF
NA TRBJ1-5 TRBV28 CASSLTQEIYSNQPQHF
NA TRBJ2-2 TRBV18 CASSPGPANTGELFF
NA TRBJ2-2 TRBV4-3 CASSQERRETGELFF
NA TRBJ2-3 TRBV7-9 CASSFRGGGGTDTQYF
NA TRBJ1-3 TRBV19 CASSIFWGNGNTIYF
NA TRBJ2-1 TRBV6-5 CASSYSWGSDNEQFF
NA TRBJ1-5 TRBV19 CASHTDRAHSNQPQHF
TRBD1 TRBJ1-1 TRBV7-9 CASLSSVRGTEAFF